The rows below give T cell receptor beta chains drawn from one sample of a study of shared clonotypes between healthy human individuals. Repertoires were generated with immunoSEQ multiplex PCR, while TCRdb's copy carries only in-frame clones and drops some. Of some 2 million clones in the sample, about 95% were seen once. The sequenced material came from naive CD8+ T cells sorted from blood. These TCRs come from a young man in good health. Both conserved end residues are part of each CDR3. The D gene is left open where the match is weak. Clone size is not always given. Where it is, it says once, few, many or a class for expanded clones.

d_call j_call v_call clone_size cdr3_aa cdr3_nt
TRBD1 TRBJ1-2 TRBV2 once CASSELVAGGDGYTF TGTGCCAGCAGTGAATTAGTGGCAGGGGGAGATGGCTACACCTTC
- TRBJ2-5 TRBV5-1 - CASNPMNQETQYF TGCGCCAGCAACCCCATGAATCAAGAGACCCAGTACTTC
- TRBJ2-3 TRBV7-3 - CASSTSLAGADTQYF TGTGCCAGCAGCACCAGTTTAGCAGGGGCAGATACGCAGTATTTT
TRBD1 TRBJ1-4 TRBV7-9 once CASSLAAGGVEKLFF TGTGCCAGCAGCTTAGCGGCAGGGGGCGTTGAAAAACTGTTTTTT
- TRBJ1-2 TRBV13 - CASSLVAGEGYTF TGTGCCAGCAGCTTAGTGGCAGGGGAAGGCTACACCTTC
TRBD1 TRBJ2-7 TRBV2 once CASSDTQGVYEQYF TGTGCCAGCAGTGACACACAGGGGGTCTACGAGCAGTACTTC
TRBD1 TRBJ1-2 TRBV29-1 - CSAWTGSAYGYTF TGCAGCGCCTGGACAGGCTCGGCCTATGGCTACACCTTC
- TRBJ2-7 TRBV2 - CASTTDGSYEQYF TGTGCCAGCACTACGGACGGCTCCTACGAGCAGTACTTC
- TRBJ1-5 TRBV5-6 - CASSGQDNQPQHF TGTGCCAGCAGCGGGCAGGACAATCAGCCCCAGCATTTT
- TRBJ1-1 TRBV4-1 - CASSQAVGLNTEAFF TGCGCCAGCAGCCAAGCCGTCGGACTGAACACTGAAGCTTTCTTT
TRBD1 TRBJ2-7 TRBV27 - CASSPSQGALTYEQYF TGTGCCAGCAGTCCCTCCCAGGGGGCCCTAACCTACGAGCAGTACTTC
TRBD1 TRBJ1-2 TRBV5-6 - CASSLEQGLDRDIYGYTF TGTGCCAGCAGCTTGGAGCAGGGGTTGGACAGGGATATCTATGGCTACACCTTC
TRBD2 TRBJ2-1 TRBV6-4 - CASSRTSGPSYNEQFF TGTGCCAGCAGCCGAACTAGCGGACCCTCCTACAATGAGCAGTTCTTC
TRBD1 TRBJ2-5 TRBV7-9 - CASSSSRTGAKETQYF TGTGCCAGCAGTTCCTCAAGGACAGGGGCCAAAGAGACCCAGTACTTC
- TRBJ1-2 TRBV9 - CASSVGGGTHGYTF TGTGCCAGCAGCGTAGGGGGGGGCACGCATGGCTACACCTTC